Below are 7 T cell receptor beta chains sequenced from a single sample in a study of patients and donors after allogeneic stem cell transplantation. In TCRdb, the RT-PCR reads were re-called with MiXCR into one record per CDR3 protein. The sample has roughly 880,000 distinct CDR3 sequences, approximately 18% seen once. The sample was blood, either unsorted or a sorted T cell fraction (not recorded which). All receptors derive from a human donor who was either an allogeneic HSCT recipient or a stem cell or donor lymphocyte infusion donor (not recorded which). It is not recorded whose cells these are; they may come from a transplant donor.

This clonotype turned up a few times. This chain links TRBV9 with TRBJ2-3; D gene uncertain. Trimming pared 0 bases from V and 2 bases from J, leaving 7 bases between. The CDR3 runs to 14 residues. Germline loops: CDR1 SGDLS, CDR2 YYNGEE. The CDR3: CASSVGYLTDTQYF. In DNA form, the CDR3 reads TGTGCCAGCAGCGTAGGCTACCTCACAGATACGCAGTATTTT.

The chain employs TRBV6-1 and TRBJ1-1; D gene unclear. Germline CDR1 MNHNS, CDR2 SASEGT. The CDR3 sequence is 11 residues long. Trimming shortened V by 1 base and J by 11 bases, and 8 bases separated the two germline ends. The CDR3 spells CASSEVGKAFF. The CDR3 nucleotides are TGTGCCAGCAGTGAAGTTGGAAAGGCTTTCTTT.

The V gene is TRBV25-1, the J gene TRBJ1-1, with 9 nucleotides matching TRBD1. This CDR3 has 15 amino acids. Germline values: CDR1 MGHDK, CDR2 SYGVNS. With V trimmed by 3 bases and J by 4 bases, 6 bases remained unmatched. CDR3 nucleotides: TGTGCCAGCAGTGAGTACAGGGGGCAGACCACTGAAGCTTTCTTT. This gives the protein CASSEYRGQTTEAFF.

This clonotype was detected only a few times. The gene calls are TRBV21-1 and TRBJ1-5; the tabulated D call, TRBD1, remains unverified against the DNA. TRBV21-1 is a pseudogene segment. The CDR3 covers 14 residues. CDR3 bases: TGTGCCCGCCGCCCGCCGAACGGTTATCAGCCCCAGCATTTT. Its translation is CARRPPNGYQPQHF.

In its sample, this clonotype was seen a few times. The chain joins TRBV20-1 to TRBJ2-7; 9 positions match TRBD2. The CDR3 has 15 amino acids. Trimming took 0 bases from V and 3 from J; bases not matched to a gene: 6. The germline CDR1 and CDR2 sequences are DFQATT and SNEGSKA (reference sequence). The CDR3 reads CSARDRAGGNYEQYF. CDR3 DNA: TGCAGTGCTAGAGATCGCGCGGGAGGGAACTACGAGCAGTACTTC.

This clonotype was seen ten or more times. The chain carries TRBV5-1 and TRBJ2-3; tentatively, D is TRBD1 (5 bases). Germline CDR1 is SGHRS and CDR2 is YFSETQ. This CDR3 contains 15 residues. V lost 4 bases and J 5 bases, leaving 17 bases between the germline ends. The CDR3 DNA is TGCGCCAGCAGCCCTCCCGGTGGGGCTCGAGATACGCAGTATTTT. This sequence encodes CASSPPGGARDTQYF.

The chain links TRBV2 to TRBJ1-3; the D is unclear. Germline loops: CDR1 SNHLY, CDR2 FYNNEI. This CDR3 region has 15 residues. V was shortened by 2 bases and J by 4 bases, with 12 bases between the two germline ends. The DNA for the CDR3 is TGTGCCAGCAGTGAAAAGTACCGGAACGGAAACACCATATATTTT. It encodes CASSEKYRNGNTIYF.